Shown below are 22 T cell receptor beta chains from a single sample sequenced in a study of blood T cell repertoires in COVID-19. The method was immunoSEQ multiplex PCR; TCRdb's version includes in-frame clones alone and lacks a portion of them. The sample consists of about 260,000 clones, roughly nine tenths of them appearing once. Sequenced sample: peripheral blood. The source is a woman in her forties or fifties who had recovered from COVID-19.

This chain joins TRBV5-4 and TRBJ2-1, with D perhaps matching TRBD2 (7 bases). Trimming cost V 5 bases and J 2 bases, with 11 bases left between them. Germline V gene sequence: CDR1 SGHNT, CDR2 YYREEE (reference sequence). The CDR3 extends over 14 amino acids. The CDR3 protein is CASRRGPTYNEQFF. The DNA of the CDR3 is TGTGCCAGCAGGCGGGGGCCTACCTACAATGAGCAGTTCTTC.

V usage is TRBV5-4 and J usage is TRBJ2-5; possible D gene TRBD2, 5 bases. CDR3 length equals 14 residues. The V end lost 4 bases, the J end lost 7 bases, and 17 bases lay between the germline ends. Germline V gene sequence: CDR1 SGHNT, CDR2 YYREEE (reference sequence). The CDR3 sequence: CASSPERVQATQYF. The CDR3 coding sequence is TGTGCCAGCAGCCCGGAGAGGGTTCAGGCGACCCAGTACTTC.

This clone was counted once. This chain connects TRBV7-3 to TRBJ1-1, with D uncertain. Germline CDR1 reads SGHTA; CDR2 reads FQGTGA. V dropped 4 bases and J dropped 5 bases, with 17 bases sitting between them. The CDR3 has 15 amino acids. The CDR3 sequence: CASSYKHGPGTEAFF. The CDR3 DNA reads TGTGCCAGCAGCTATAAACACGGGCCGGGGACTGAAGCTTTCTTT.

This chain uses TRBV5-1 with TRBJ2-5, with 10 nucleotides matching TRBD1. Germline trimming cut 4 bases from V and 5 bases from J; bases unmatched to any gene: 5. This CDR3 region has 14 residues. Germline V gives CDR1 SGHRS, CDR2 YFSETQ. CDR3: CASSQGTGVETQYF. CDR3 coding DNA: TGCGCCAGCAGCCAAGGGACAGGGGTGGAGACCCAGTACTTC.

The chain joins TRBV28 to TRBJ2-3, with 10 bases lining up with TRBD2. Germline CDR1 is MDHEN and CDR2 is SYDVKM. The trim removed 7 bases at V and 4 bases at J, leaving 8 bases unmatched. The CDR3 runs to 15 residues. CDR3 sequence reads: CASTPSGREADTQYF. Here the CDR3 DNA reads TGTGCCAGCACCCCTAGCGGGAGAGAAGCAGATACGCAGTATTTT.

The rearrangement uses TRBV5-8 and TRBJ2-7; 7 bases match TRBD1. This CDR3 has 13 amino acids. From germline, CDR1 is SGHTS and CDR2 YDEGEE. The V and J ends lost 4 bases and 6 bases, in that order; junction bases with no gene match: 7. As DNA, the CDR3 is TGTGCCAGCAGCCCAAGGGGGCGCGGCGAGCAGTACTTC. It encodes CASSPRGRGEQYF.

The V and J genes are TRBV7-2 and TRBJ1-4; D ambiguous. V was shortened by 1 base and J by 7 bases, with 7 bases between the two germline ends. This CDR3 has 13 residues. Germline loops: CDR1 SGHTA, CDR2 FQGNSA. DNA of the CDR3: TGTGCCAGCAGCTTAGAACTCTCTGAAAAACTGTTTTTT. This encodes CASSLELSEKLFF.

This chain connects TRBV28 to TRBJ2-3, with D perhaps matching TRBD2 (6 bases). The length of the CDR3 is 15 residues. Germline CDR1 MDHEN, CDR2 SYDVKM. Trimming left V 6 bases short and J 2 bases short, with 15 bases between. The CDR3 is CASSPRGRFTDTQYF. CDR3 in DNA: TGTGCCAGCAGCCCACGGGGGAGGTTCACAGATACGCAGTATTTT. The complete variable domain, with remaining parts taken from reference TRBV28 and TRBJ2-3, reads DVKVTQSSRYLVKRTGEKVFLECVQDMDHENMFWYRQDPGLGLRLIYFSYDVKMKEKGDIPEGYSVSREKKERFSLILESASTNQTSMYLCASSPRGRFTDTQYFGPGTRLTVL.

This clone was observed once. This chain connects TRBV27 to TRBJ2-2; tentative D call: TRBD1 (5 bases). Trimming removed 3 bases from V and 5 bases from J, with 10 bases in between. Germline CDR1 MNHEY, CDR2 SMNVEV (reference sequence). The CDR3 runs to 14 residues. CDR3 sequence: CASSLGKGTGELFF. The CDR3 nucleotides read TGTGCCAGCAGTTTGGGGAAGGGGACCGGGGAGCTGTTTTTT.

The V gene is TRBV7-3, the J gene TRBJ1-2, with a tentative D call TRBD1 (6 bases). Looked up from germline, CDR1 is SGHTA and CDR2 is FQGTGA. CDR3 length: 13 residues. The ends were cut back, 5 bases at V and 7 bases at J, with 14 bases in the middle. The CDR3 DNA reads TGTGCCAGCAGCGGGCCAGGGGCGGGTGGCTACACCTTC. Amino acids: CASSGPGAGGYTF.

The CDR3 sequence: CASSLSLAGGETQYF. CDR3 sequence (DNA): TGTGCCAGCAGCTTATCTCTAGCGGGGGGGGAGACCCAGTACTTC. V and J are TRBV5-5 and TRBJ2-5; 12 nucleotides match TRBD2. CDR3 length equals 15 residues. CDR1 SGHKS and CDR2 YYEKEE come from the germline V gene (reference sequence). With 2 bases clipped from V and 5 bases from J, the junction kept 4 bases outside the gene matches.

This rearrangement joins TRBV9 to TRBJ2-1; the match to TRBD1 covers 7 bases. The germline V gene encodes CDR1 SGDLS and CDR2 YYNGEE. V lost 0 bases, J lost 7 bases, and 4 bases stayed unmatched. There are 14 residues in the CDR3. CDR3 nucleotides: TGTGCCAGCAGCGTAGATGGCAGGGGGAATGAGCAGTTCTTC. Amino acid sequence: CASSVDGRGNEQFF. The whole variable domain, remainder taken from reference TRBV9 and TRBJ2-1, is DSGVTQTPKHLITATGQRVTLRCSPRSGDLSVYWYQQSLDQGLQFLIQYYNGEERAKGNILERFSAQQFPDLHSELNLSSLELGDSALYFCASSVDGRGNEQFFGPGTRLTVL.

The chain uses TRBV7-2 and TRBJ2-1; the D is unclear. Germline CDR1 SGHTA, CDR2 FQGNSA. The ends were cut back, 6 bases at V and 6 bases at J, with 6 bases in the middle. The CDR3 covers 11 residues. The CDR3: CASSPINEQFF. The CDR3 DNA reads TGTGCCAGCAGTCCAATCAATGAGCAGTTCTTC. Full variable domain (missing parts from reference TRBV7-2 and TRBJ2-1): GAGVSQSPSNKVTEKGKDVELRCDPISGHTALYWYRQSLGQGLEFLIYFQGNSAPDKSGLPSDRFSAERTGGSVSTLTIQRTQQEDSAVYLCASSPINEQFFGPGTRLTVL.

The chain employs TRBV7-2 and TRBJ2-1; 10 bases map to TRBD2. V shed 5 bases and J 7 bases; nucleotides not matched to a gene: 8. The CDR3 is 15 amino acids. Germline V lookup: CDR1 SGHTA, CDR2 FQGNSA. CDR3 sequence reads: CASSALAGELNEQFF. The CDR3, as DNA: TGTGCCAGCAGCGCCCTAGCGGGGGAATTAAATGAGCAGTTCTTC.

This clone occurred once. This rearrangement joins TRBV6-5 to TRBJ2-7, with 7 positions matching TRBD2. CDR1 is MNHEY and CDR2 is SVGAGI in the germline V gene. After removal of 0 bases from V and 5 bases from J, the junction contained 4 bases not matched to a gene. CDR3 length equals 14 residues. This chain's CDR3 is CASSYSGGPDEQYF. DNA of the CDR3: TGTGCCAGCAGTTACTCGGGAGGGCCGGACGAGCAGTACTTC.

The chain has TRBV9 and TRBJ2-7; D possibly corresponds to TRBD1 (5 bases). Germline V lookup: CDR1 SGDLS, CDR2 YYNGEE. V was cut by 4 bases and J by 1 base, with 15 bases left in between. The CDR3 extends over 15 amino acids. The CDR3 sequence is CASSLRQGHSYEQYF. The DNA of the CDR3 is TGTGCCAGCAGCCTACGGCAGGGTCATTCCTACGAGCAGTACTTC.

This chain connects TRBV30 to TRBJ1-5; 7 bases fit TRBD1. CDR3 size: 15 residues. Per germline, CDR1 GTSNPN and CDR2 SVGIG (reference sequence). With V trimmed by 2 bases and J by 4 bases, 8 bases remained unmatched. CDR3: CAWSPMTGSNQPQHF. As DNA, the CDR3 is TGTGCCTGGAGTCCAATGACAGGGTCTAATCAGCCCCAGCATTTT.

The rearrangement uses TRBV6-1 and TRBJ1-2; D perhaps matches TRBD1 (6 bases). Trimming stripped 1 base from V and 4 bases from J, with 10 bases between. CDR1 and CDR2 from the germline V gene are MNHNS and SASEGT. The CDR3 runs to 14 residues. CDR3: CASSEGQVGYGYTF. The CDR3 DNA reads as TGTGCCAGCAGTGAAGGACAGGTGGGCTATGGCTACACCTTC.

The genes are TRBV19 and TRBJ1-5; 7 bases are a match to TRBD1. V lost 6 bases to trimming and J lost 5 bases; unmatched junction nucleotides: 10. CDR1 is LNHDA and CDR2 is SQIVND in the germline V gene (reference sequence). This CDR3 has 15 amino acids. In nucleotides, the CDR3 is TGTGCCAGTAGGGAGATGGGCAGGGGGGATCAGCCCCAGCATTTT. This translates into CASREMGRGDQPQHF.

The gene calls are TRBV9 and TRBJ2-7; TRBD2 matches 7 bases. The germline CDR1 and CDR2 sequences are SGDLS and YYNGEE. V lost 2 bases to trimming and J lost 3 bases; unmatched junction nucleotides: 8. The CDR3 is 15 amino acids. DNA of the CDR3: TGTGCCAGCAGCGTCCACGTTGGCGGGGGCTACGAGCAGTACTTC. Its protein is CASSVHVGGGYEQYF.

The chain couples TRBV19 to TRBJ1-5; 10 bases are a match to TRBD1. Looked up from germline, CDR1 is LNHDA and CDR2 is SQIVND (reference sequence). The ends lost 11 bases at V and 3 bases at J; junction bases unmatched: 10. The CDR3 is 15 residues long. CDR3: CAGGRQGAPNQPQHF. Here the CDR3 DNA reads TGTGCCGGCGGTCGACAGGGGGCACCCAATCAGCCCCAGCATTTT. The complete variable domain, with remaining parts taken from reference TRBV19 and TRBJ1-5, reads DGGITQSPKYLFRKEGQNVTLSCEQNLNHDAMYWYRQDPGQGLRLIYYSQIVNDFQKGDIAEGYSVSREKKESFPLTVTSAQKNPTAFYLCAGGRQGAPNQPQHFGDGTRLSIL.

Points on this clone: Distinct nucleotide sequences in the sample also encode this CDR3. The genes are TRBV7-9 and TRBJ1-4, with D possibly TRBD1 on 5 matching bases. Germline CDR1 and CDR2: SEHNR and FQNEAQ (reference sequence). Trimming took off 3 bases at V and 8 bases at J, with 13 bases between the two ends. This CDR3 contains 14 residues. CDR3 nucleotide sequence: TGTGCCAGCAGCTTGGGGGAGGGACGAGAAAAACTGTTTTTT. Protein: CASSLGEGREKLFF.